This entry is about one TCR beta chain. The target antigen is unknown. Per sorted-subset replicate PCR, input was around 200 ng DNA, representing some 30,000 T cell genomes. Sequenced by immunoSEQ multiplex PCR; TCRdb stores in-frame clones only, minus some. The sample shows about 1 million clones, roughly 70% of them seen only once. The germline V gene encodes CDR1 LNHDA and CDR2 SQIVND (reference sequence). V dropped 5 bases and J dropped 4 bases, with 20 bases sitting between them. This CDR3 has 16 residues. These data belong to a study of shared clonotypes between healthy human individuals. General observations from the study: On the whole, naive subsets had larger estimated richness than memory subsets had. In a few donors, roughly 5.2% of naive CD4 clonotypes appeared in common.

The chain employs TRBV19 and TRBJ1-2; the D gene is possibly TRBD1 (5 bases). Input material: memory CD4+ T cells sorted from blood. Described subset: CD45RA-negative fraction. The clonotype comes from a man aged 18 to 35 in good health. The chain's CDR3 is CASSPRQGWESYGYTF. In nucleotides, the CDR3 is TGTGCCAGTAGTCCCCGTCAGGGCTGGGAGAGCTATGGCTACACCTTC.